This TCR beta chain was sequenced in a study of CD8 T cells in ankylosing spondylitis. Findings of the study overall: In ankylosing spondylitis blood, a motif of 7 to 9 highly homologous TCR beta variants appeared characteristic. CD8+ cells made up the disease-linked clones, which were relatively rare in peripheral blood. Some motif variants were previously reported in reactive arthritis synovial fluid and blood.

V lost 7 bases and J 4 bases, leaving 16 bases between the germline ends. The CDR3 has 15 amino acids. Note on this clonotype: Its cognate antigen is unknown.

Molecular-barcoded quantitative 5'-RACE produced these TCR beta libraries. TCRdb used MiXCR to reprocess the 5' RACE reads, holding one entry per CDR3 protein. Altogether around 440,000 distinct CDR3 sequences are present, 15% to 20% being singletons, with the ten largest covering 0.85% to 1.3%. The sample comprised blood, either unsorted or a sorted T cell fraction (not recorded which). The TCR was taken from a male donor with ankylosing spondylitis. J is TRBJ2-2 and V is TRBV12-3 or TRBV12-4; D is possibly TRBD1 or TRBD2 (6 bases each). CDR3: CASTKRGASTGELFF. The CDR3 DNA follows: TGTGCCAGCACCAAGAGGGGGGCTTCCACCGGGGAGCTGTTTTTT.